This T cell receptor beta chain was recovered during a study of blood T cell repertoires in COVID-19. Study in general: The United States, Italy and Spain supplied acute and convalescent COVID-19 samples.

Source study methods: Amplification of reference gene primers provided the estimated nucleated cell counts. Data came from immunoSEQ multiplex PCR; TCRdb stores just in-frame clones and leaves some out. V and J calls and clone size come straight from that table; D and trimming were deduced from the DNA. The sample holds about 430,000 clones, 75% to 90% seen once. Before being deemed recovered, Cohort 3 donors had two negative PCRs, clearance, or symptom resolution. Sequences were obtained from PBMCs or T cells enriched from blood (not recorded which). The TCR comes from a young man who had recovered from COVID-19.

CDR3 residues: CASSIDRRDNEQFF. The CDR3 DNA reads TGTGCCAGTAGTATAGATCGCAGGGACAATGAGCAGTTCTTC. V is TRBV19 and J is TRBJ2-1; possible D gene TRBD1, 5 bases. The V gene lost 0 bases and the J gene lost 5 bases, with 8 bases spanning the gap. CDR3 length: 14 amino acids. CDR1 is LNHDA and CDR2 is SQIVND in the germline V gene (reference sequence).